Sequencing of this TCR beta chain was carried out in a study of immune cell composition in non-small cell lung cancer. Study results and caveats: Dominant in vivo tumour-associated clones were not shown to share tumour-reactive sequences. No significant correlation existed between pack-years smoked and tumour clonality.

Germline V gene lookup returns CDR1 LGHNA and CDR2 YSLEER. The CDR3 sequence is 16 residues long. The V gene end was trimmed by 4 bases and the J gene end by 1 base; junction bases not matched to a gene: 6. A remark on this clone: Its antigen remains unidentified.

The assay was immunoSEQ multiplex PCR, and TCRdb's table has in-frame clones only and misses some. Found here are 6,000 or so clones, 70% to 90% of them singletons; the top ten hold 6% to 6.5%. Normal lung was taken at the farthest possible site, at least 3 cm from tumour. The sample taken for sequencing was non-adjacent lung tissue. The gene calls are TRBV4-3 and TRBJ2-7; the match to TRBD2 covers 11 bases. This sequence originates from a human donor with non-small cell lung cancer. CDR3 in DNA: TGCGCCAGCAGCCGAGACATAGCGGGAGGGTCCTACGAGCAGTACTTC. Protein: CASSRDIAGGSYEQYF.